The 29 T cell receptor beta chains below all came from one sample that was sequenced in a study of CXCR3-negative and CXCR3-positive naive CD8 T cells. Findings and caveats of the study: TRB CDR3s were more hydrophobic in CXCR3-positive than in CXCR3-negative naive cells.

Preparation of TRB cDNA libraries relied on 5' RACE carrying UMI labels. TCRdb reprocessed the 5' RACE reads and keeps a single row for each CDR3 protein, giving no DNA. The repertoire table contains 150,000 to 180,000 distinct CDR3 sequences. No antigens are known for them. The source material was naive CXCR3+ CD8+ T cells from blood. Subset: CD45RO-CCR7+CD27+CD95- naive CD8+ T cells expressing CXCR3 (TNR3+). Receptor source: a human donor in good health. Some clones in this sample may be carry-over from other donors' samples.

The chain carries TRBV10-3 and TRBJ2-7; there is no DNA to check the TCRdb D call of TRBD1. CDR1 ENHRY and CDR2 SYGVKD come from the germline V gene. CDR3 length equals 16 residues. The CDR3 loop reads CAISRDHRDRSYEQYF.

This sequence joins TRBV2 and TRBJ2-3; the TCRdb D gene call, TRBD1, has no DNA to confirm it. Germline V gene data show CDR1 as SNHLY and CDR2 as FYNNEI. This CDR3 spans 15 amino acids. The CDR3 is CASKEDSFLEDTQYF.

The J gene is TRBJ2-7, the V gene TRBV6-5; no DNA is available, so the TRBD2 call from TCRdb remains unchecked. This CDR3 contains 16 residues. Germline V gene lookup returns CDR1 MNHEY and CDR2 SVGAGI. The CDR3 sequence: CASSYFGSLFVHEQYF.

This chain uses TRBV29-1 with TRBJ2-5; the D gene TCRdb calls, TRBD2, cannot be checked with no DNA. The CDR3 has 15 residues. Germline loops: CDR1 SQVTM, CDR2 ANQGSEA. The CDR3 region is CSVEDGGWGQETQYF. The full variable domain, its missing parts supplied by reference TRBV29-1 and TRBJ2-5, is SAVISQKPSRDICQRGTSLTIQCQVDSQVTMMFWYRQQPGQSLTLIATANQGSEATYESGFVIDKFPISRPNLTFSTLTVSNMSPEDSSIYLCSVEDGGWGQETQYFGPGTRLLVL.

The CDR3 here is CASSESATVNSYEQYF. The rearrangement links TRBV9 to TRBJ2-7; TCRdb's D call, TRBD1, is unchecked because there is no DNA. CDR1 is SGDLS, CDR2 YYNGEE, per germline. CDR3 size: 16 residues.

V usage is TRBV7-6 and J usage is TRBJ2-1; as DNA is missing, the TRBD1 call by TCRdb cannot be tested. The CDR3 loop spans 16 amino acids. From germline, CDR1 is SGHVS and CDR2 FNYEAQ. The CDR3 loop reads CASSLGAGVFYNEQFF.

V gene TRBV10-3 combines with J gene TRBJ2-2; TCRdb proposes TRBD2, but this gene call is untestable without DNA. This CDR3 has 14 residues. Germline V gene lookup returns CDR1 ENHRY and CDR2 SYGVKD. This CDR3 reads CAISEATSGGELFF.

The genes are TRBV13 and TRBJ2-3; TCRdb lists TRBD2, though no DNA is available to test this call. The CDR3 contains 15 residues. Germline V gene data show CDR1 as PRHDT and CDR2 as FYEKMQ (reference sequence). The CDR3 protein is CASSLGLADTDTQYF.

This chain uses TRBV3-1 with TRBJ2-7; the D gene TCRdb calls, TRBD2, cannot be checked with no DNA. Germline CDR1 and CDR2: LGHDT and YNNKEL (reference sequence). The CDR3 is made up of 16 amino acids. CDR3 sequence: CASSQVGTSGLYEQYF.

The chain combines TRBV20-1 with TRBJ2-7; TCRdb's assignment of TRBD2 cannot be checked, as there is no DNA. This CDR3 has 16 amino acids. Germline CDR1 and CDR2: DFQATT and SNEGSKA (reference sequence). The CDR3 loop reads CSARDTSGRPTYEQYF.

The chain has TRBV7-7 and TRBJ2-5; with no DNA, the TCRdb D assignment of TRBD2 cannot be verified. The CDR3 is 15 residues long. Germline lookup yields CDR1 SSHAT and CDR2 FNYEAQ (reference sequence). CDR3 region: CASSLLAGGPETQYF.

The V gene is TRBV5-8, the J gene TRBJ2-5; no DNA is available, so the TRBD2 call from TCRdb remains unchecked. There are 15 residues in the CDR3. Germline values: CDR1 SGHTS, CDR2 YDEGEE. This CDR3 is CASSLASGLQETQYF.

This rearrangement joins TRBV11-2 to TRBJ2-7; the D gene TCRdb calls, TRBD2, cannot be checked with no DNA. Germline loops: CDR1 SGHAT, CDR2 FQNNGV. The CDR3 has 17 amino acids. The chain's CDR3 is CASSPLGSSGSSYEQYF.

This sequence joins TRBV12-5 and TRBJ2-2. The germline V gene has CDR1 LGHNT and CDR2 FRNRAP. This CDR3 has 12 residues. CDR3 sequence reads: CASGLVVGELFF.

The rearrangement links TRBV20-1 to TRBJ2-7; with no DNA, the TCRdb D assignment of TRBD2 cannot be verified. CDR3 length: 15 residues. Germline V gene lookup returns CDR1 DFQATT and CDR2 SNEGSKA (reference sequence). CDR3 amino acids: CSARDIFSGTYEQYF.

The CDR3 reads CSAADPGTNTEAFF. The chain is built from TRBV20-1 and TRBJ1-1; TCRdb names TRBD1, which stays unverified in the absence of DNA. The CDR3 extends over 14 amino acids. From germline, CDR1 is DFQATT and CDR2 SNEGSKA (reference sequence).

The rearrangement links TRBV7-3 to TRBJ2-3; TCRdb's D call of TRBD1 is untestable without DNA. Germline V gives CDR1 SGHTA, CDR2 FQGTGA. The CDR3 loop spans 14 amino acids. The CDR3 spells CASSPYPAPDTQYF.

CDR3 sequence reads: CASSQGPRQGPADVQFF. The V gene is TRBV4-1, the J gene TRBJ2-1; checking the TCRdb D call of TRBD1 is not possible without DNA. The CDR3 totals 17 residues. Germline-derived CDR1 and CDR2 are MGHRA and YSYEKL.

The chain joins TRBV15 to TRBJ1-1. The CDR3 has 16 amino acids. Germline-derived CDR1 and CDR2 are LNHNV and YYDKDF (reference sequence). This chain's CDR3 is CATSRDSSEGDAEAFF.

This chain connects TRBV2 to TRBJ2-5; no DNA is available, so the TRBD2 call from TCRdb remains unchecked. Germline CDR1 and CDR2: SNHLY and FYNNEI. The CDR3 is 16 residues long. Here the CDR3 reads CASRWGGGGATETQYF.

The gene calls are TRBV7-6 and TRBJ2-7; TCRdb picks TRBD2, but there is no DNA to check that call. The length of the CDR3 is 15 residues. Germline CDR1 is SGHVS and CDR2 is FNYEAQ. CDR3 region: CASSPFSGGTYEQYF.

V gene TRBV28 combines with J gene TRBJ2-7; the D call of TRBD2 rests on TCRdb alone, since no DNA is present to check it. Germline CDR1 is MDHEN and CDR2 is SYDVKM. The CDR3 consists of 14 residues. This CDR3 is CASSYSGTTYEQYF.

The rearrangement links TRBV7-9 to TRBJ1-5; TCRdb gives TRBD1 as the D gene, but with no DNA this cannot be confirmed. The germline V gene encodes CDR1 SEHNR and CDR2 FQNEAQ (reference sequence). The CDR3 is 14 amino acids. CDR3 residues: CASRELGLREPQHF.

This chain joins TRBV18 and TRBJ2-2; there is no DNA to check the TCRdb D call of TRBD1. The CDR3 is 14 residues long. Per the germline V gene, CDR1 is KGHSH and CDR2 is LQKENI. Here the CDR3 reads CASSPLPGTGELVF.

CDR3 residues: CASSSASGLTRVNEKLFF. The chain uses TRBV27 and TRBJ1-4. The germline V gene encodes CDR1 MNHEY and CDR2 SMNVEV (reference sequence). The CDR3 runs to 18 residues.

The V gene is TRBV6-6, the J gene TRBJ1-5; lacking DNA, the TRBD1 call made by TCRdb goes unchecked. The germline V gene encodes CDR1 MNHNY and CDR2 SVGAGI (reference sequence). CDR3 size: 13 residues. The CDR3 is CASSPGANQPQHF.

This chain links TRBV29-1 with TRBJ2-7; the TCRdb D gene call, TRBD1, has no DNA to confirm it. CDR1 SQVTM and CDR2 ANQGSEA come from the germline V gene. The CDR3 loop spans 13 amino acids. The CDR3 protein is CSVGDRMTYEQYF.

This chain uses TRBV3-1 with TRBJ2-1; as DNA is missing, the TRBD2 call by TCRdb cannot be tested. From germline, CDR1 is LGHDT and CDR2 YNNKEL (reference sequence). This CDR3 has 18 residues. CDR3 in amino acids: CASSQDRPLAVSYNEQFF.

The chain is built from TRBV7-3 and TRBJ2-5; checking the TCRdb D call of TRBD1 is not possible without DNA. The V gene's germline CDR1 is SGHTA and CDR2 FQGTGA. The CDR3 is made up of 15 amino acids. The CDR3 reads CASSSDGDPGGTQYF.